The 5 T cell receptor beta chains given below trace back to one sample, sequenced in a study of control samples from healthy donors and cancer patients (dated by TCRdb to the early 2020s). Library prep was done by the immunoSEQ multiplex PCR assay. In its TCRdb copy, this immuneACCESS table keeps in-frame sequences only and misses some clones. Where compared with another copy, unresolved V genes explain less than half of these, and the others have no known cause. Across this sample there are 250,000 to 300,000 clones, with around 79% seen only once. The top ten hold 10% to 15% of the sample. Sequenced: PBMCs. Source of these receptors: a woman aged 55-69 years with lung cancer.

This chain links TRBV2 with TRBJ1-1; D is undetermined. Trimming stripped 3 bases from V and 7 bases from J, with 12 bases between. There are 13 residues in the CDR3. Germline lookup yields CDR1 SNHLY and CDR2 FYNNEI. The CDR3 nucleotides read TGTGCCAGCAGTGAGCCCTCCCGAGGTGAAGCTTTCTTT. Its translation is CASSEPSRGEAFF.

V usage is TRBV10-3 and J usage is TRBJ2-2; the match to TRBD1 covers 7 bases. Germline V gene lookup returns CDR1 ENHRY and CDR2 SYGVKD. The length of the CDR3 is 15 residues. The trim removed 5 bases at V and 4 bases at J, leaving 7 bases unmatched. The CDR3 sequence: CAISNRGTSTGELFF. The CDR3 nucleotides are TGTGCCATCAGTAACAGGGGTACGAGCACCGGGGAGCTGTTTTTT.

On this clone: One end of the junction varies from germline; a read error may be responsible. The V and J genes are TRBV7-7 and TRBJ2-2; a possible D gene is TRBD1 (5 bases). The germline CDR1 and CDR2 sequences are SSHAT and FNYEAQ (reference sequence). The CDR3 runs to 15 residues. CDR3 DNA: TGTGCTAGCAGCTTACAGGACATGGGCAACGGGGAGCTGTTTTTT. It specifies CASSLQDMGNGELFF. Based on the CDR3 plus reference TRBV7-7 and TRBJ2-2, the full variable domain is GAGVSQSPRYKVTKRGQDVTLRCDPISSHATLYWYQQALGQGPEFLTYFNYEAQPDKSGLPSDRFSAERPEGSISTLTIQRTEQRDSAMYRCASSLQDMGNGELFFGEGSRLTVL.

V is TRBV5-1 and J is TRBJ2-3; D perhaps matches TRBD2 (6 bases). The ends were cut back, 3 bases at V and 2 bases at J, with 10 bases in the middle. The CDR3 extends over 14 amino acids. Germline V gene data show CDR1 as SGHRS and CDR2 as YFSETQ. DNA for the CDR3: TGCGCCAGCAGCTCGGGACTCTTCACAGATACGCAGTATTTT. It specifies CASSSGLFTDTQYF.

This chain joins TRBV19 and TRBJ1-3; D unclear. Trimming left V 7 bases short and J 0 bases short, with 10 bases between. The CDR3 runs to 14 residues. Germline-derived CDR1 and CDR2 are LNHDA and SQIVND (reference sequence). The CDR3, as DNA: TGTGCCAGTAAGGCGGTGAGCTCTGGAAACACCATATATTTT. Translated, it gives CASKAVSSGNTIYF.